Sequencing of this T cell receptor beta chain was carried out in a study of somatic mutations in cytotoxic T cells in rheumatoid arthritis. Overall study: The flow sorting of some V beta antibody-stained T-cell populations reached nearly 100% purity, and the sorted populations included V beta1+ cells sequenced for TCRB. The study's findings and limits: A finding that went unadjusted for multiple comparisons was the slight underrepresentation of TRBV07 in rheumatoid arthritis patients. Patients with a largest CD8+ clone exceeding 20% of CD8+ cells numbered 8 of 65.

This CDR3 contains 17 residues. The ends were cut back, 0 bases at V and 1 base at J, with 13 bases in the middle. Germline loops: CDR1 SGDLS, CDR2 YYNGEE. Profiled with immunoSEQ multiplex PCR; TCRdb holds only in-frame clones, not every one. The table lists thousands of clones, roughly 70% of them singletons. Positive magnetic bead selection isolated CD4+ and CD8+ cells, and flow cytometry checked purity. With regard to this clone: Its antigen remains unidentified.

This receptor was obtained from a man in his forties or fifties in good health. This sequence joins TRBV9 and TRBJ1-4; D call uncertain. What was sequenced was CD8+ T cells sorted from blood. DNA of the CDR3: TGTGCCAGCAGCGTAGATATGGGTCTGGGAACTAATGAAAAACTGTTTTTT. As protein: CASSVDMGLGTNEKLFF.